The clone carrying this TCR beta chain came up a few times. Via MiXCR, TCRdb re-called the 5' RACE reads, giving one row per CDR3 protein. The sample includes around 130,000 distinct CDR3 sequences, roughly 3.4% of them seen just once. This entry belongs to a study of neurological immune-mediated disorders. Study-wide background: Relapsing-remitting disease was seen in about 90% of the roughly 35 multiple sclerosis patients, and secondary progressive disease was seen in 3.

Per the germline V gene, CDR1 is DFQATT and CDR2 is SNEGSKA (reference sequence). The CDR3 runs 13 residues. The germline V and J ends were trimmed by 0 bases and 5 bases, with 11 bases remaining between them. The TCR was taken from a woman in her twenties or thirties with multiple sclerosis. The sequenced sample consisted of PBMCs. The rearrangement uses TRBV20-1 and TRBJ2-7; D call uncertain. The CDR3 is CSARDMGGDEQYF. The CDR3 nucleotides read TGCAGTGCTAGAGATATGGGCGGCGACGAGCAGTACTTC.